The rows below give T cell receptor beta chains drawn from one sample of a study of PD-1 blockade in classical Hodgkin lymphoma. The method was immunoSEQ multiplex PCR; TCRdb's version includes in-frame clones alone and lacks a portion of them. The sample consists of tens of thousands of clones, roughly 89% of them appearing once. The sequenced sample was CD4+ T cells from blood. All receptors derive from a human donor with classical Hodgkin lymphoma. The conserved cysteine and the conserved F or W are not part of the CDR3 here.

j_gene,v_gene,CDR3aa
TRBJ2-1,TRBV19,ASSIEDSGSNEQF
TRBJ1-2,TRBV30,AWSNSNNYGYT
TRBJ2-6,TRBV19,ASSIGVTHSGANVLT
TRBJ1-6,TRBV25-1,ASSPTDLPTSPLH
TRBJ2-5,TRBV19,ASSIRGEGRN
TRBJ2-4,TRBV11-2,ASSETGGVGKNIQY
TRBJ1-1,TRBV6-4,ASSDSWNTEAF
TRBJ2-5,TRBV19,ASSIFASGVETQY
TRBJ1-2,TRBV7-2,ASSPDRWGYGYT
TRBJ2-3,TRBV7-6,ASSLAGGRAGDTQY
TRBJ2-7,TRBV28,ASTRQGTVYEQY
TRBJ1-6,TRBV11-3,ASSFDSIGSPLH
TRBJ2-7,TRBV11-3,ASSLELGGEYEQY
TRBJ1-5,TRBV6-5,ASSYSSVSNQPQH
TRBJ1-6,TRBV2,ASISRDFSPLH
TRBJ1-6,TRBV30,AWNRPTGRNNSPLH